These T cell receptor beta chains were read from a single sample in a study of T cells in Graves' hyperthyroidism and ophthalmopathy. TCRdb ran MiXCR on the multiplex PCR reads and lists one entry per CDR3 protein. The sample carries 550,000 to 700,000 distinct CDR3 sequences, around 15% recorded once. The sequencing input was blood. The receptors were sampled from a woman between 40 and 55 years old with Graves' ophthalmopathy. CDR3s include the opening cysteine and the closing phenylalanine or tryptophan. Fields, in order: J gene, V gene, clone size, D gene, CDR3 length, CDR3 DNA, CDR3 protein. The D gene is left open where the match is weak. Clone size, where shown, is once, few, many, or a class for clones that have expanded.

TRBJ1-3	TRBV20-1	many	.	16	TGCAGTGCTAGTTTGGGGAGGTCGCACTCTGGAAACACCATATATTTT	CSASLGRSHSGNTIYF
TRBJ1-1	TRBV4-2	few	TRBD1	15	TGTGCCAGCAGCCAGACAGGGGAGGATGACACTGAAGCTTTCTTT	CASSQTGEDDTEAFF
TRBJ2-4	TRBV27	many	TRBD1	15	TGTGCCAGCAGTTTGGGACAGTTGAACAAAAACATTCAGTACTTC	CASSLGQLNKNIQYF
TRBJ1-5	TRBV12-3/TRBV12-4	.	.	13	TGTGCCAGCAGTCTATCCCGGGGTCAGCCCCAGCATTTT	CASSLSRGQPQHF
TRBJ2-2	TRBV20-1	few	TRBD1	15	TGCAGTGCTAGCAAAGTGACAGGGGTTGACGGGGAGCTGTTTTTT	CSASKVTGVDGELFF
TRBJ2-2	TRBV3-1	.	TRBD1	16	TGTGCCAGCAGCCAGGAGACAGGGTTTAACACCGGGGAGCTGTTTTTT	CASSQETGFNTGELFF
TRBJ2-7	TRBV6-5	many	TRBD1	14	TGTGCCAGCAGTTACCGGGACAGGGGGGACGAGCAGTACTTC	CASSYRDRGDEQYF
TRBJ1-1	TRBV10-3	many	.	15	TGTGCCATCAGTGAGTCAGGGGCGTTTAATACTGAAGCTTTCTTT	CAISESGAFNTEAFF
TRBJ2-5	TRBV2	.	TRBD1	13	TGTGCCAGCCGGACAGGGGGTGCAGAGACCCAGTACTTC	CASRTGGAETQYF
TRBJ1-3	TRBV11-2	many	TRBD1	15	TGTGCCAGCAGCGACCGACAGGGACCCGGAAACACCATATATTTT	CASSDRQGPGNTIYF
TRBJ2-7	TRBV12-3/TRBV12-4	.	.	13	TGTGCCAGCAGCGGGGTGGGGACGAACGAGCAGTACTTC	CASSGVGTNEQYF
TRBJ2-7	TRBV5-6	.	.	14	TGTGCCAGCAGCTTGAGGAACGGGGTCCACGAGCAGTACTTC	CASSLRNGVHEQYF
TRBJ1-5	TRBV28	many	TRBD1	16	TGTGCCAGCAGTTTTGGGACAGGGTATAGCAATCAGCCCCAGCATTTT	CASSFGTGYSNQPQHF
TRBJ2-7	TRBV10-3	many	.	15	TGTGCCATCTCAGGAGGAATAGCGCTTCTCTACGAGCAGTACTTC	CAISGGIALLYEQYF
TRBJ2-7	TRBV6-5	many	.	14	TGTGCCAGCAGAACCGGGACGCAAGGACACGAGCAGTACTTC	CASRTGTQGHEQYF
TRBJ1-5	TRBV14	.	TRBD1	14	TGTGCCAGCAGGAGGGGACAGGCGAATCAGCCCCAGCATTTT	CASRRGQANQPQHF
TRBJ1-3	TRBV6-4	many	.	16	TGTGCCAGCAGCCTTCTTCAGGCGAGCTCTGGAAACACCATATATTTT	CASSLLQASSGNTIYF
TRBJ1-1	TRBV6-2/TRBV6-3	many	.	15	TGTGCCAGCAGTTTCCTCGGGACATCGAACACTGAAGCTTTCTTT	CASSFLGTSNTEAFF
TRBJ2-2	TRBV11-2	.	.	16	TGTGCCAGCAGCCCTCAGGGTGGGGCTTGGACCGGGGAGCTGTTTTTT	CASSPQGGAWTGELFF
TRBJ2-7	TRBV7-8	.	TRBD1	15	TGTGCCAGCAGCGGAACCGGGACAGAGTTCTACGAGCAGTACTTC	CASSGTGTEFYEQYF
TRBJ2-7	TRBV18	.	.	15	TGTGCCAGCTCACCACTTTCAGCGGGTACCTACGAGCAGTACTTC	CASSPLSAGTYEQYF
TRBJ1-5	TRBV7-8	.	.	16	TGTGCCAGCAGCCAAGAGAGGGCAGGGGGCAATCAGCCCCAGCATTTT	CASSQERAGGNQPQHF
TRBJ2-7	TRBV7-9	few	TRBD1	15	TGTGCCAGCAGCCCCAGGACAGGTTACCTCTACGAGCAGTACTTC	CASSPRTGYLYEQYF
TRBJ2-2	TRBV11-2	.	TRBD1	16	TGTGCCAGCAGACCAGGACAGGGGGCAGGGGCCGGGGAGCTGTTTTTT	CASRPGQGAGAGELFF
TRBJ1-1	TRBV10-2	.	.	11	TGCGCCAGTCGACACGACGCTGAAGCTTTCTTT	CASRHDAEAFF
TRBJ1-1	TRBV12-3/TRBV12-4	many	TRBD1	15	TGTGCCAGCAGCAGAGACAGGGTTCAGAACACTGAAGCTTTCTTT	CASSRDRVQNTEAFF
TRBJ1-1	TRBV27	many	TRBD1	13	TGTGCCAGCAGTAGAGGGGGCGGCACTGAAGCTTTCTTT	CASSRGGGTEAFF
TRBJ2-7	TRBV27	many	TRBD2	14	TGTGCCAGCAGTCCTGGACTAGATACCTACGAGCAGTACTTC	CASSPGLDTYEQYF
TRBJ2-5	TRBV29-1	many	.	11	TGCAGCGAAAGACAGCAAGAGACCCAGTACTTC	CSERQQETQYF
TRBJ1-1	TRBV7-8	.	.	13	TGTGCCAGCAGCTTAGACGTGGCCACTGAAGCTTTCTTT	CASSLDVATEAFF
TRBJ1-5	TRBV24-1	many	.	16	TGTGCCACCAGTGATTTGGGGGAGATGGGCAATCAGCCCCAGCATTTT	CATSDLGEMGNQPQHF
TRBJ2-1	TRBV19	few	.	15	TGTGCCAGTAGTCCTGATAGCGGAGCCTACAATGAGCAGTTCTTC	CASSPDSGAYNEQFF